Listed below are T cell receptor beta chains from one sample, sequenced in a study of T cell responses to AZD1222 COVID-19 vaccine. Produced via immunoSEQ multiplex PCR; TCRdb's table is partial and in-frame only. This sample carries more than 70,000 clones, more than 75% of them seen once, and the ten largest clones take 4.2%. Sample: peripheral blood, taken on day 0 of AZD1222 vaccination. Receptor source: an adult in good health. CDR3s include the opening cysteine and the closing phenylalanine or tryptophan. Each record gives: V gene, CDR3 length, J gene, CDR3 protein.

TRBV23-1	19	TRBJ1-6	CASSQSTPRAGGGFSPLHF
TRBV6-5	15	TRBJ2-2	CASSYASTGIGRLFF
TRBV5-1	16	TRBJ2-3	CASSLGGGSLTDTQYF
TRBV10-3	14	TRBJ1-2	CAISESSARWGYTF
TRBV6-1	15	TRBJ2-7	CASSDPRDSSYEQYF
TRBV5-1	14	TRBJ1-4	CASSFGLSREKLFF
TRBV27	14	TRBJ2-7	CASSLFVGLHEQYF
TRBV7-3	16	TRBJ2-3	CASSEYASGATDTQYF
TRBV30	16	TRBJ2-7	CAWSVQQGVSSYEQYF
TRBV5-1	16	TRBJ2-2	CASSFTGLAGTGELFF
TRBV3-1/TRBV3-2	15	TRBJ1-1	CASSQGTGFNTEAFF
TRBV2	13	TRBJ2-7	CAGGTVGSYEQYF